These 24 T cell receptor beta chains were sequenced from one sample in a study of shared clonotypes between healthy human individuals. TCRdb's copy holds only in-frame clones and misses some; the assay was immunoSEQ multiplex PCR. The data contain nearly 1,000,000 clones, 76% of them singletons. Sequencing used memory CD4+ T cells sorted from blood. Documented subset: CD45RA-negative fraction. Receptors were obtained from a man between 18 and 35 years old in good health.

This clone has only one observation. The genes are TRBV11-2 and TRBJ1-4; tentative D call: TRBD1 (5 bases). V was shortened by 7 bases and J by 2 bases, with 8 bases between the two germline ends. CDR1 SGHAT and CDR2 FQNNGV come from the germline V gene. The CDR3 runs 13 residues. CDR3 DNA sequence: TGTGCCAGCACCAGACAGACTAATGAAAAACTGTTTTTT. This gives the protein CASTRQTNEKLFF.

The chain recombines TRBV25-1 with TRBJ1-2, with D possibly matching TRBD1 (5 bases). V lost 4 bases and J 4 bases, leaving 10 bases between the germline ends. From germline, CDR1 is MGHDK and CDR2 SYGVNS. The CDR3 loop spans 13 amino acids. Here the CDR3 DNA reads TGTGCCAGCAGTGGGGGGTCGGCCTATGGCTACACCTTC. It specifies CASSGGSAYGYTF.

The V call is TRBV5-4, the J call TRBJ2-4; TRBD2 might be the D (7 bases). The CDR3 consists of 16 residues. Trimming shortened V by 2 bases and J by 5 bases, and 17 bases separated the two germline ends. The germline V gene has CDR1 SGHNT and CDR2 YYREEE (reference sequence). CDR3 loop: CASSFLGGGRENIQYF. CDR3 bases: TGTGCCAGCAGCTTCCTTGGGGGGGGCCGAGAAAACATTCAGTACTTC. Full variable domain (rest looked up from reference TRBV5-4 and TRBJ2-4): ETGVTQSPTHLIKTRGQQVTLRCSSQSGHNTVSWYQQALGQGPQFIFQYYREEENGRGNFPPRFSGLQFPNYSSELNVNALELDDSALYLCASSFLGGGRENIQYFGAGTRLSVL.

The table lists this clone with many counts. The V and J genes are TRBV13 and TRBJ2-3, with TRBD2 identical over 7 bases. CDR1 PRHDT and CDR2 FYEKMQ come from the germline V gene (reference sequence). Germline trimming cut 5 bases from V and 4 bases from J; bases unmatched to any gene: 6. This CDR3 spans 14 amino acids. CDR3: CASSGRARADTQYF. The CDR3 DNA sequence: TGTGCCAGCAGCGGGAGGGCCCGGGCAGATACGCAGTATTTT.

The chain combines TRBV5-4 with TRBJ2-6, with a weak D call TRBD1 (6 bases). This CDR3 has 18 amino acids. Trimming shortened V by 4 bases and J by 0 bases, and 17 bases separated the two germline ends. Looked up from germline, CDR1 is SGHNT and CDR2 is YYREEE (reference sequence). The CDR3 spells CASSPEGTGSSGANVLTF. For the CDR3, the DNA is TGTGCCAGCAGCCCCGAAGGTACAGGGTCCTCTGGGGCCAACGTCCTGACTTTC.

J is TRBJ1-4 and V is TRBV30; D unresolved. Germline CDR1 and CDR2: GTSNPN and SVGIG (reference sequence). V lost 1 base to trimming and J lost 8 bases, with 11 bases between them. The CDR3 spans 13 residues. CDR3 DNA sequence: TGTGCCTGGAGTGGGGGAAAAGAGGAAAAACTGTTTTTT. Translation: CAWSGGKEEKLFF.

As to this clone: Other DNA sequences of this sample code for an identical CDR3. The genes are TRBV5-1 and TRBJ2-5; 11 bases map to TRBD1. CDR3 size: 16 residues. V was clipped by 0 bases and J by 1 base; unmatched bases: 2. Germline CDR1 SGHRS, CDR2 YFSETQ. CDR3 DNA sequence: TGCGCCAGCAGCTTGGCCGGGACAGGGGGCCAAGAGACCCAGTACTTC. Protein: CASSLAGTGGQETQYF.

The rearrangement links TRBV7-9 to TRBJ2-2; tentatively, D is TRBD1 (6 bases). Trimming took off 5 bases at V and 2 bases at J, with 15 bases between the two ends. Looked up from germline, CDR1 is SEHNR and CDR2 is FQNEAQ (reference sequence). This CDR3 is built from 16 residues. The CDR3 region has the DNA TGTGCCAGCAGCGATTACAGGGCTTATAACACCGGGGAGCTGTTTTTT. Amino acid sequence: CASSDYRAYNTGELFF. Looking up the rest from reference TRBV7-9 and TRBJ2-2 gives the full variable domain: DTGVSQNPRHKITKRGQNVTFRCDPISEHNRLYWYRQTLGQGPEFLTYFQNEAQLEKSRLLSDRFSAERPKGSFSTLEIQRTEQGDSAMYLCASSDYRAYNTGELFFGEGSRLTVL.

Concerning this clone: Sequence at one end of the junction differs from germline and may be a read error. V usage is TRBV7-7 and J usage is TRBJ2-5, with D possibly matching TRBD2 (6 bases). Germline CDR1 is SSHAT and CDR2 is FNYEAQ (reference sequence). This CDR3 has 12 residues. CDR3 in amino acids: CASSSTGTQKDF. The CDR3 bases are TGTGCTAGCAGCTCTACCGGGACTCAAAAAGACTTC. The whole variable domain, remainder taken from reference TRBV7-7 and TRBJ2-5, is GAGVSQSPRYKVTKRGQDVTLRCDPISSHATLYWYQQALGQGPEFLTYFNYEAQPDKSGLPSDRFSAERPEGSISTLTIQRTEQRDSAMYRCASSSTGTQKDFGPGTRLLVL.

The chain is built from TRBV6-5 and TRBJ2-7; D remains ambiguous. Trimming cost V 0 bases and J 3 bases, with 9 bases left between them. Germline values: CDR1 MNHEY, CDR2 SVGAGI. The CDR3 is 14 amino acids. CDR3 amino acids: CASSYSADGYEQYF. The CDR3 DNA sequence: TGTGCCAGCAGTTACTCCGCGGACGGCTACGAGCAGTACTTC.

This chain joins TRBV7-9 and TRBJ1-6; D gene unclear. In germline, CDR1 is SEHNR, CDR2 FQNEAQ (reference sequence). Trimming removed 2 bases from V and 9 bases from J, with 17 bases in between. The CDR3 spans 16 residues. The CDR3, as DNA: TGTGCCAGCAGCTTAAGGCCTCTAACATCAGCTTCACCCCTCCACTTT. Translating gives CASSLRPLTSASPLHF. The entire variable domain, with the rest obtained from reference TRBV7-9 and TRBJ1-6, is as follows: DTGVSQNPRHKITKRGQNVTFRCDPISEHNRLYWYRQTLGQGPEFLTYFQNEAQLEKSRLLSDRFSAERPKGSFSTLEIQRTEQGDSAMYLCASSLRPLTSASPLHFGNGTRLTVT.

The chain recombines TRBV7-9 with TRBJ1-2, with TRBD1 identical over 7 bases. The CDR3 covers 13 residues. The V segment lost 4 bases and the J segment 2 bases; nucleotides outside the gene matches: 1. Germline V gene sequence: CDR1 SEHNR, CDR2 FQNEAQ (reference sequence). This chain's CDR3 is CASSWTGNYGYTF. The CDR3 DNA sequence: TGTGCCAGCAGCTGGACAGGAAACTATGGCTACACCTTC.

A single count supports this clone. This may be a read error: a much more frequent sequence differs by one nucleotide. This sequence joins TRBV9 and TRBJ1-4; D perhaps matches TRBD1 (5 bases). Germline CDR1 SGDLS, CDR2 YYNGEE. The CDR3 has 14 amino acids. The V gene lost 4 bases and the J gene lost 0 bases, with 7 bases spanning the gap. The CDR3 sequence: CASSQTATNEKLFF. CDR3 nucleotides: TGTGCCAGCAGCCAGACAGCAACTAATGAAAAACTGTTTTTT.

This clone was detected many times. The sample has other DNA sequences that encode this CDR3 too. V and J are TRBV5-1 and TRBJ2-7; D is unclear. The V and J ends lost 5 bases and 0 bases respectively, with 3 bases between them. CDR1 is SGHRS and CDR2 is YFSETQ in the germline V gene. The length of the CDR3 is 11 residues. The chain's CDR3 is CASSSSYEQYF. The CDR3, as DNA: TGCGCCAGCAGTTCCTCCTACGAGCAGTACTTC.

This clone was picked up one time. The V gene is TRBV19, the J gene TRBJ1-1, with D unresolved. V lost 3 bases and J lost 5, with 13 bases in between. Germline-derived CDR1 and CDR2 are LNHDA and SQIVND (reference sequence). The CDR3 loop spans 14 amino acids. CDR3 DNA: TGTGCCAGTAGTATCGGGCGGACGAGTACTGAAGCTTTCTTT. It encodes CASSIGRTSTEAFF.

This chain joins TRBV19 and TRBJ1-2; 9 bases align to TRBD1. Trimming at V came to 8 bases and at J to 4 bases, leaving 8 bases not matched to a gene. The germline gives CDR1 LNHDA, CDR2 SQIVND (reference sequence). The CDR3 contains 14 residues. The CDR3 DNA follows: TGTGCCAGTCTATCCCCGACAGGGGGCTATGGCTACACCTTC. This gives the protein CASLSPTGGYGYTF.

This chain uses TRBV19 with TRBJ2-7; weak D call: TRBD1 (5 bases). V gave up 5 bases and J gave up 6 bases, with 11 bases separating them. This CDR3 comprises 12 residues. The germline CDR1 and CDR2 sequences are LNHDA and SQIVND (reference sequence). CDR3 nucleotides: TGTGCCAGTAGTTCCCAGGGTGGCGAGCAGTACTTC. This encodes CASSSQGGEQYF.

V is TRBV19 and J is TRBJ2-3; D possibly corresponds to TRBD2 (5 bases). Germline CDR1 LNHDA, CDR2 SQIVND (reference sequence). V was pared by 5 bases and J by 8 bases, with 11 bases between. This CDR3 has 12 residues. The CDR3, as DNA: TGTGCCAGTAGTGAGACTACCGCTACGCAGTATTTT. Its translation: CASSETTATQYF.

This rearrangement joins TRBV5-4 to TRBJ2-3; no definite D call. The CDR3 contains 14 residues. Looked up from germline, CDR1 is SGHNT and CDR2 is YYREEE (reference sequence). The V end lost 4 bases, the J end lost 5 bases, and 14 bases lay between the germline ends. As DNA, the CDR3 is TGTGCCAGCAGCCCGGGCCCCGAGAGAGATACGCAGTATTTT. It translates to CASSPGPERDTQYF.

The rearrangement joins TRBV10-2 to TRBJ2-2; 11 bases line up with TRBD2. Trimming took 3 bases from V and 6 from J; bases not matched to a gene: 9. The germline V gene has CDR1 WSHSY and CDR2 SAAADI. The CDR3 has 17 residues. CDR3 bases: TGCGCCAGCAGTGACCCCGTAACTAGCGGGGGCGCCGGGGAGCTGTTTTTT. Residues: CASSDPVTSGGAGELFF.

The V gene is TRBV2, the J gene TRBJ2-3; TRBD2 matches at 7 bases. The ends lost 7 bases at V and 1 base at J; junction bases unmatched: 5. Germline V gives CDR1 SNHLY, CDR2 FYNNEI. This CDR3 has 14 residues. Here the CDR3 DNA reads TGTGCCAGCAAGGGAGGGCCACGCACAGATACGCAGTATTTT. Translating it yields CASKGGPRTDTQYF.

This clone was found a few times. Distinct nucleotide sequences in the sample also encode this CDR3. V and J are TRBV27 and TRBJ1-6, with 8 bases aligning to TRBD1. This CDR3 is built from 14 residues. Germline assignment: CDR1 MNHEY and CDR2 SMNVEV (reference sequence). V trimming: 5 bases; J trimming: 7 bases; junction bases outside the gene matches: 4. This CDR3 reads CASSLGQGNSPLHF. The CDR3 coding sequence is TGTGCCAGCAGTCTCGGACAGGGAAATTCACCCCTCCACTTT.

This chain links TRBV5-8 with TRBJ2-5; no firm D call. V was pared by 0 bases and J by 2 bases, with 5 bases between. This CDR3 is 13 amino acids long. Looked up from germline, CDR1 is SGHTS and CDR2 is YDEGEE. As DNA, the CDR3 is TGTGCCAGCAGCTTGGGGATGCAAGAGACCCAGTACTTC. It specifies CASSLGMQETQYF.

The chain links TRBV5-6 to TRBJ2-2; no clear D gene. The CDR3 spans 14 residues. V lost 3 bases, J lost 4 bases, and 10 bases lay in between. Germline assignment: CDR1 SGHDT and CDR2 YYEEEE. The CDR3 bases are TGTGCCAGCAGCTCACCCCATGGCACCGGGGAGCTGTTTTTT. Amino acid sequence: CASSSPHGTGELFF.